What follows describes a single T cell receptor beta chain. The antigen is undetermined. This sample stems from a study of tumor-infiltrating lymphocytes in localized non-small cell lung cancer. Whole-study context: Tumor tissue and non-adjacent uninvolved lung came from each patient.

Here immunoSEQ multiplex PCR was the method, and the copy in TCRdb shows in-frame clones only, minus some. This sample has more than 7,500 clones, with 60% to 80% found just once. Germline CDR1 SGHRS, CDR2 YFSETQ. The CDR3 is made up of 15 amino acids. Trimming removed 3 bases at V and 1 base at J, with 11 bases between. The study, taken as a whole, reports: Only some patients had TCR sequencing, depending on available tissue. Recurrence-free survival showed no association with tumor T-cell fraction. Each assay used a separate piece of the same tissue.

The receptor was derived from a human donor with non-small cell lung cancer. What was sequenced was lung tumor tissue. The chain couples TRBV5-1 to TRBJ2-1; perhaps TRBD2 as D (6 bases). CDR3 DNA sequence: TGCGCCAGCAGCTCTTTAGCGGATTCCTACAATGAGCAGTTCTTC. Translation gives CASSSLADSYNEQFF.